This TCR beta chain was sequenced during a study of beta chain features in type 1 diabetes. Study results and caveats: No resolution was reached here on whether HLA type influences TCRB rearrangement. Fewer insertions but more deletions were seen at VDJ junctions in type 1 diabetes patients. In the patient group, naive, central memory and Treg TCRB repertoires seemed more alike than in the healthy donor group.

Germline lookup yields CDR1 GTSNPN and CDR2 SVGIG (reference sequence). Trimming removed 1 base at V and 13 bases at J, with 24 bases between. The CDR3 length is 15 residues. Since all of the isolated RNA was reverse transcribed, expressed TCRB transcripts were what got sequenced. The repertoire was sequenced with immunoSEQ multiplex PCR; TCRdb's copy has only in-frame clones and lacks some. The table lists just over 450,000 clones, roughly 30% of them singletons, with about 0.065% in the top ten. This clone occurred a few times. Antigen: not known. CD45RO/CCR7/CD25/CD127/CD95/CD27 separated CD4+ naive, central memory, regulatory and stem cell-like memory cells by sorting.

This receptor was taken from a man aged 18 to 29 in good health. Source material: naive CD4+ T cells from blood. This chain connects TRBV30 to TRBJ2-3; D is perhaps TRBD1 (6 bases). The CDR3 DNA sequence: TGTGCCTGGAGTGAAGACAGGCCTTGGGCGATACGCAAGTATTTT. Translation gives CAWSEDRPWAIRKYF.